This T cell receptor (beta chain) was profiled in a study of regulatory T cells in long-lasting Graves disease. Findings and limits, study-wide: With a small sample size, accuracy may have been reduced. TCR diversity was lower in persistent than newly diagnosed Graves' disease.

TCR beta libraries were built with iRepertoire HTBI primers and Arm-PCR of CDR3 regions. Each CDR3 protein is one row after TCRdb ran MiXCR on the multiplex PCR reads. The sample lists 200,000 to 250,000 distinct CDR3 sequences; 20% to 25% were seen once. The CDR3 has 14 residues. To note about this clonotype: Its antigen is currently unknown. This likely reflects a read error, since a far larger clone is one base away.

Time point in this sample: newly diagnosed GD, antithyroid drugs for less than 3 months. RNA from PBMCs was the source of the TCR library. In each case, Graves' disease was diagnosed per American Thyroid Association guidelines. Sequences were derived from peripheral blood mononuclear cells (PBMCs), sampled at new diagnosis, from a patient treated with antithyroid drugs. The TCR originated in a female donor with Graves disease. The chain employs TRBV3-2 and TRBJ2-5; the D segment call TRBD2 is taken from the table without a DNA check. TRBV3-2 is a pseudogene locus. Here the CDR3 reads CASSQERRAETQYF. The CDR3 nucleotides read TGTGCCAGCAGCCAAGAACGGAGGGCCGAGACCCAGTACTTC.